Listed here are 27 T cell receptor beta chains from one sample, sequenced in a study of blood T cell repertoires in COVID-19 (dated by TCRdb to 2018 to 2021). Libraries came from the immunoSEQ multiplex PCR assay. In TCRdb, the immuneACCESS table is reduced to in-frame sequences with V and J assigned. These tables do not hold every clone; where another copy was compared, an unresolved V gene accounts for under half, and the others remain unexplained. In all, the sample holds about 280,000 clones, and roughly 80% of those were seen once. More than 4% of the sample goes to the ten largest clones. Material for sequencing was PBMCs or T cells enriched from blood (not recorded which). These receptors all stem from a man aged 40-55 years who had been exposed to COVID-19.

The rearrangement uses TRBV27 and TRBJ1-1; D ambiguous. Germline assignment: CDR1 MNHEY and CDR2 SMNVEV (reference sequence). The CDR3 runs 11 residues. Trimming cost V 1 base and J 7 bases, with 4 bases left between them. The CDR3 loop is CASSLYGEAFF. CDR3 bases: TGTGCCAGCAGTTTATACGGTGAAGCTTTCTTT.

This clone showed up just a few times. The same CDR3 is also encoded by other DNA sequences in this sample. The V gene is TRBV5-1, the J gene TRBJ2-7, with TRBD1 matching over 9 bases. The CDR3 spans 14 residues. Germline trimming cut 4 bases from V and 2 bases from J; bases unmatched to any gene: 4. Germline lookup yields CDR1 SGHRS and CDR2 YFSETQ. The CDR3 protein is CASSPDRGPYEQYF. The CDR3 coding sequence is TGCGCCAGCAGCCCGGACAGGGGCCCCTACGAGCAGTACTTC.

The V and J genes are TRBV5-4 and TRBJ1-4; the D is unclear. This CDR3 is 13 amino acids long. Looked up from germline, CDR1 is SGHNT and CDR2 is YYREEE (reference sequence). With 2 bases removed from V and 4 bases from J, the gap between germline ends came to 6 bases. The chain's CDR3 is CASSLRDNEKLFF. The CDR3 DNA reads as TGTGCCAGCAGCTTAAGAGATAATGAAAAACTGTTTTTT.

This chain joins TRBV18 and TRBJ1-2; weak D call: TRBD1 (6 bases). CDR3 length: 15 residues. The V gene's germline CDR1 is KGHSH and CDR2 LQKENI. V was shortened by 4 bases and J by 4 bases, with 16 bases between the two germline ends. The chain's CDR3 is CASSQDMGGAYGYTF. CDR3 coding DNA: TGTGCCAGCTCACAGGATATGGGGGGGGCCTATGGCTACACCTTC.

This sequence joins TRBV7-3 and TRBJ2-2; D is unclear. The V and J ends lost 5 bases and 8 bases respectively, with 9 bases between them. There are 12 residues in the CDR3. Germline lookup yields CDR1 SGHTA and CDR2 FQGTGA. CDR3 sequence: CASSNLGGELFF. In nucleotides, the CDR3 is TGTGCCAGCAGCAACCTCGGGGGGGAGCTGTTTTTT.

The chain uses TRBV7-3 and TRBJ2-1; TRBD1 matches 8 bases. Trimming at V came to 1 base and at J to 5 bases, leaving 7 bases not matched to a gene. This CDR3 comprises 16 residues. Germline CDR1 and CDR2: SGHTA and FQGTGA. The CDR3 bases are TGTGCCAGCAGCTTAAGGTCAGGGGGCCTGAACAATGAGCAGTTCTTC. Encoded protein: CASSLRSGGLNNEQFF.

V is TRBV27 and J is TRBJ2-7; D is unclear. The CDR3 has 14 amino acids. Germline CDR1 and CDR2: MNHEY and SMNVEV (reference sequence). Trimming shortened V by 2 bases and J by 0 bases, and 8 bases separated the two germline ends. The CDR3 DNA reads as TGTGCCAGCAGTTTACTCGGGTTCTCCTACGAGCAGTACTTC. This translates into CASSLLGFSYEQYF.

The chain recombines TRBV6-5 with TRBJ1-5; perhaps TRBD1 as D (5 bases). Germline values: CDR1 MNHEY, CDR2 SVGAGI. V lost 5 bases and J 6 bases, leaving 14 bases between the germline ends. CDR3 length: 14 amino acids. As DNA, the CDR3 is TGTGCCAGCAGTAAGACAGATCGAGGTCAGCCCCAGCATTTT. This sequence encodes CASSKTDRGQPQHF.

Many counts were recorded for this clone. CDR3 region: CASSLRTTKGGISNGYTF. CDR3 sequence (DNA): TGTGCCAGCAGCTTAAGAACTACTAAGGGGGGGATATCTAATGGCTACACCTTC. The chain has TRBV7-8 and TRBJ1-2; weak D call: TRBD1 (6 bases). Germline V gene data show CDR1 as SGHVS and CDR2 as FQNEAQ. The V end was cut by 2 bases, the J end by 6 bases, with 25 bases between. The CDR3 has 18 residues.

This clone has ten or more counts. J is TRBJ2-5 and V is TRBV11-2; 9 bases map to TRBD2. The CDR3 contains 16 residues. Germline V CDR1 and CDR2: SGHAT, FQNNGV. With V trimmed by 3 bases and J by 3 bases, 8 bases remained unmatched. CDR3 sequence: CASSLMAGGPEETQYF. CDR3 nucleotides: TGTGCCAGCAGCTTGATGGCGGGAGGGCCGGAAGAGACCCAGTACTTC.

The V gene is TRBV6-5, the J gene TRBJ2-5; D not certain. V was shortened by 8 bases and J by 2 bases, with 18 bases between the two germline ends. CDR1 is MNHEY, CDR2 SVGAGI, per germline. This CDR3 has 15 amino acids. The DNA for the CDR3 is TGTGCCAGCGCCCATGATTCGACATTTCAAGAGACCCAGTACTTC. Protein sequence: CASAHDSTFQETQYF.

The chain has TRBV7-9 and TRBJ2-2; D perhaps matches TRBD2 (5 bases). V lost 3 bases and J 8 bases, leaving 19 bases between the germline ends. The CDR3 sequence is 16 residues long. Germline V gene sequence: CDR1 SEHNR, CDR2 FQNEAQ (reference sequence). The CDR3 here is CASSLIGYGKLGELFF. CDR3 bases: TGTGCCAGCAGCTTGATTGGTTACGGGAAATTGGGGGAGCTGTTTTTT.

J is TRBJ1-3 and V is TRBV21-1. TRBV21-1 is termed a pseudogene. CDR3 length equals 21 residues. The CDR3, as DNA: TGTGCCAGCAGCAACCGTGGCGGGAGGGCGGGACGACCTTACAGGGGAAACACCATATATTTT. This codes for CASSNRGGRAGRPYRGNTIYF.

The chain employs TRBV3-1 (or the pseudogene TRBV3-2) and TRBJ2-7, with D hard to call. Trimming stripped 4 bases from V and 0 bases from J, with 16 bases between. The CDR3 has 16 amino acids. Germline assignment: CDR1 LGHDT and CDR2 YNNKEL (reference sequence). The CDR3 DNA is TGTGCCAGCAGCCTAGATCGGGTCCGGAGCTCCTACGAGCAGTACTTC. Translated: CASSLDRVRSSYEQYF.

The chain combines TRBV7-2 with TRBJ2-7; 7 bases fit TRBD2. The CDR3 spans 14 residues. CDR1 SGHTA and CDR2 FQGNSA come from the germline V gene. V lost 1 base, J lost 2 bases, and 2 bases stayed unmatched. The CDR3 here is CASSLVAGAYEQYF. The CDR3, as DNA: TGTGCCAGCAGCTTAGTTGCGGGAGCCTACGAGCAGTACTTC.

This rearrangement joins TRBV5-4 to TRBJ2-1, with TRBD2 matching 10 bases. Germline CDR1 and CDR2: SGHNT and YYREEE (reference sequence). Trimming cost V 4 bases and J 9 bases; bases outside gene matches: 10. The CDR3 is 15 amino acids. Here the CDR3 DNA reads TGTGCCAGCAGCCAGAGAATTAGCGGGAGGAGTGAGCAGTTCTTC. Amino acid sequence: CASSQRISGRSEQFF. The full variable domain, completed using reference TRBV5-4 and TRBJ2-1, is ETGVTQSPTHLIKTRGQQVTLRCSSQSGHNTVSWYQQALGQGPQFIFQYYREEENGRGNFPPRFSGLQFPNYSSELNVNALELDDSALYLCASSQRISGRSEQFFGPGTRLTVL.

V gene TRBV7-8 combines with J gene TRBJ2-3; D gene ambiguous. Per the germline V gene, CDR1 is SGHVS and CDR2 is FQNEAQ. V was trimmed by 5 bases and J by 4 bases, leaving 19 bases between them. This CDR3 region has 16 residues. This CDR3 reads CASSLDTSYTADTQYF. As DNA, the CDR3 is TGTGCCAGCAGCCTCGACACCTCCTACACGGCAGATACGCAGTATTTT.

This clone was counted between two and nine times. The rearrangement links TRBV6-6 to TRBJ2-7; D is possibly TRBD2 (6 bases). The germline CDR1 and CDR2 sequences are MNHNY and SVGAGI (reference sequence). V was trimmed by 4 bases and J by 3 bases, leaving 13 bases between them. This CDR3 spans 14 amino acids. The DNA of the CDR3 is TGTGCCAGCAGTTTACGAGGGGACTTCTACGAGCAGTACTTC. Translating gives CASSLRGDFYEQYF.

The genes are TRBV30 and TRBJ2-7; D ambiguous. This CDR3 is built from 11 residues. Germline V CDR1 and CDR2: GTSNPN, SVGIG (reference sequence). V dropped 8 bases and J dropped 6 bases, with 14 bases sitting between them. The CDR3 bases are TGTGCCCTCGCCCAAGAGAGCGAGCAGTACTTC. This codes for CALAQESEQYF.

In this sample, this clone turned up once. The rearrangement joins TRBV24-1 to TRBJ2-7; weak D call: TRBD2 (6 bases). Germline CDR1 is KGHDR and CDR2 is SFDVKD. The CDR3 extends over 15 amino acids. The V gene lost 4 bases and the J gene lost 5 bases, with 17 bases spanning the gap. In DNA, the CDR3 is TGTGCCACCAGTGAGGGGGGAAGTAATAGGGACGAGCAGTACTTC. It specifies CATSEGGSNRDEQYF.

This clone was observed at least ten times. The chain recombines TRBV5-1 with TRBJ2-5; 10 nucleotides match TRBD1. Germline trimming cut 4 bases from V and 4 bases from J; bases unmatched to any gene: 7. CDR1 and CDR2 (germline): SGHRS, YFSETQ. The CDR3 covers 15 residues. The CDR3 DNA is TGCGCCAGCAGCCCAAGGGACAGGGGTAGAGAGACCCAGTACTTC. This codes for CASSPRDRGRETQYF.

The chain recombines TRBV6-1 with TRBJ2-7; D is unresolved. Between the trimmed V and J ends, which lost 2 bases and 2 bases, there was a span of 10 bases. The CDR3 has 14 amino acids. Germline CDR1 MNHNS, CDR2 SASEGT. The CDR3 sequence is CASSERQAAYEQYF. In DNA, the CDR3 is TGTGCCAGCAGTGAACGCCAGGCTGCCTACGAGCAGTACTTC.

The chain is built from TRBV15 and TRBJ2-1; tentatively, D is TRBD1 (6 bases). The ends were cut back, 0 bases at V and 2 bases at J, with 11 bases in the middle. CDR1 is LNHNV, CDR2 YYDKDF, per germline (reference sequence). CDR3 length: 16 residues. The CDR3 is CATSRDQGLPYNEQFF. CDR3 bases: TGTGCCACCAGCAGAGATCAGGGGCTCCCCTACAATGAGCAGTTCTTC.

The V call is TRBV5-6, the J call TRBJ2-1, with a possible D match to TRBD1 (6 bases). CDR1 and CDR2 (germline): SGHDT, YYEEEE. The CDR3 length is 15 residues. The germline V and J ends were trimmed by 2 bases and 6 bases, with 15 bases remaining between them. DNA for the CDR3: TGTGCCAGCAGCTTCACAGGGTTCAGGGGCAATGAGCAGTTCTTC. Translated, it gives CASSFTGFRGNEQFF.

On this clone itself: Relative to the germline gene, one junction end is altered; a read error may explain this. The J gene is TRBJ1-2, the V gene TRBV5-4; TRBD1 might be the D (5 bases). Germline-derived CDR1 and CDR2 are SGHNT and YYREEE (reference sequence). The CDR3 sequence is 10 residues long. The CDR3 DNA is TGTGCCAGCAGCTTGGATCTAGGGGCCTTC. Its translation: CASSLDLGAF.

This clone was seen at least ten times. The chain uses TRBV7-2 and TRBJ1-5, with 8 bases fitting TRBD1. This CDR3 comprises 19 residues. The germline gives CDR1 SGHTA, CDR2 FQGNSA. With V trimmed by 2 bases and J by 1 base, 13 bases remained unmatched. CDR3 DNA: TGTGCCAGCAGCTTAAGTGGCAGGGGGCCAATCGGGAGCAATCAGCCCCAGCATTTT. Translating gives CASSLSGRGPIGSNQPQHF.

The gene calls are TRBV19 and TRBJ2-7; the match to TRBD2 covers 8 bases. The CDR3 has 13 residues. CDR1 is LNHDA and CDR2 is SQIVND in the germline V gene (reference sequence). V trimming: 5 bases; J trimming: 3 bases; junction bases outside the gene matches: 3. The CDR3 DNA is TGTGCCAGTAGTGCAAGCGGGAGCTACGAGCAGTACTTC. It specifies CASSASGSYEQYF.